Listed below are T cell receptor beta chains from one sample, sequenced in a study of blood T cell repertoires in COVID-19. Method: immunoSEQ multiplex PCR; TCRdb's copy keeps in-frame clones and lacks some. The sample has more than 150,000 clones, nearly 90% seen once; the top ten hold 0.55% to 0.8%. Input material: peripheral blood. Receptors were obtained from a middle-aged man with acute or convalescent COVID-19. Both conserved end residues are part of each CDR3. Each record gives: D gene, V gene, J gene, clone size, CDR3 DNA, CDR3 protein. The D gene is left open where the match is weak. A clone size is listed for some rows: how often the clone was seen (once, few, many), or a class if it is expanded.

NA	TRBV30	TRBJ2-3	NA	TGTGCCTGTAGGGAGAGACCCACAGATACGCAGTATTTT	CACRERPTDTQYF
NA	TRBV27	TRBJ1-2	NA	TGTGCCAGCAGTTTTAATGTACAGGGCTATTATGGCTACACCTTC	CASSFNVQGYYGYTF
TRBD2	TRBV6-5	TRBJ2-7	few	TGTGCCAGCAACCTAGCGGAGATCTACGAGCAGTACTTC	CASNLAEIYEQYF
TRBD1	TRBV5-6	TRBJ2-3	NA	TGTGCCAGCAGCTTTGTTTTGAGGGGGCGCGTGACAGATACGCAGTATTTT	CASSFVLRGRVTDTQYF
TRBD2	TRBV30	TRBJ2-3	NA	TGTGCCTGGAGTCCCATCCCAGTCCCCGGGAGGCCAGATACGCAGTATTTT	CAWSPIPVPGRPDTQYF
NA	TRBV18	TRBJ1-1	NA	TGTGCCAGCTCACCACCTAACAAAATGAACACTGAAGCTTTCTTT	CASSPPNKMNTEAFF
NA	TRBV3-1/TRBV3-2	TRBJ2-7	NA	TGTGCCAGCAGCCTAGCAACACCCTACGAGCAGTACTTC	CASSLATPYEQYF
NA	TRBV7-6	TRBJ2-1	NA	TGTGCCAGCAGCCCATGGGCAGGTACCTACAATGAGCAGTTCTTC	CASSPWAGTYNEQFF
NA	TRBV6-5	TRBJ2-2	once	TGTGCCAGCAGTCCCTGGGACAAGAACACCGGGGAGCTGTTTTTT	CASSPWDKNTGELFF
TRBD1	TRBV29-1	TRBJ2-5	NA	TGCAGCGTTGAAGATCTATTGGACAGGGTTGTGACCCAGTACTTC	CSVEDLLDRVVTQYF
TRBD1	TRBV6-1	TRBJ1-1	NA	TGTGCCAGCAGTGAAGCGCAGGGGGTGACTGAAGCTTTCTTT	CASSEAQGVTEAFF
NA	TRBV6-6	TRBJ1-1	NA	TGTGCCAGCAGTTACTCCGGGGGAAACACTGAAGCTTTCTTT	CASSYSGGNTEAFF
NA	TRBV11-2	TRBJ2-7	once	TGTGCCAGCAGCTTAGCTTTAGTCGCCCACGAGCAGTACTTC	CASSLALVAHEQYF
NA	TRBV9	TRBJ2-2	NA	TGTGCCAGCAGCGTAGATGGAGACCCGTACACCGGGGAGCTGTTTTTT	CASSVDGDPYTGELFF
TRBD2	TRBV3-1/TRBV3-2	TRBJ2-1	NA	TGTGCCAGCAGCCTCGGGACTAGCGGGAGCAATGAGCAGTTCTTC	CASSLGTSGSNEQFF
NA	TRBV5-1	TRBJ2-2	NA	TGCGCCAGCAGACCTCAAGGGGGAGCCACCGGGGAGCTGTTTTTT	CASRPQGGATGELFF
TRBD1	TRBV6-2/TRBV6-3	TRBJ1-2	NA	TGTGCCAGCAGTTACGCCAGACAGGGGTATGGCTACACCTTC	CASSYARQGYGYTF
TRBD2	TRBV5-4	TRBJ2-3	few	TGTGCCAGCAGCTGGGGTAGCGGGGGCACAGATACGCAGTATTTT	CASSWGSGGTDTQYF
TRBD2	TRBV5-1	TRBJ2-1	NA	TGCGCCAGCAGCCAGCGGGGGCCTTCCTACAATGAGCAGTTCTTC	CASSQRGPSYNEQFF
TRBD1	TRBV7-3	TRBJ1-1	NA	TGTGCCAGCAGCTTAGAAACGGGACAGGGCCCCACTGAAGCTTTCTTT	CASSLETGQGPTEAFF
NA	TRBV27	TRBJ1-6	NA	TGTGCCAGCAGTCCTCGGGGGGACTCACCCCTCCACTTT	CASSPRGDSPLHF
TRBD2	TRBV2	TRBJ2-3	NA	TGTGCCAGCAGCGCTCCGGGACTAGCGGGAAAAAGCACAGATACGCAGTATTTT	CASSAPGLAGKSTDTQYF
NA	TRBV7-9	TRBJ1-1	NA	TGTGCCAGCCGGGGAAGTGTCACTGAAGCTTTCTTT	CASRGSVTEAFF
TRBD2	TRBV3-1/TRBV3-2	TRBJ2-4	once	TGTGCCAGCAGCCCCATTAGCGGGATTGCCAAAAACATTCAGTACTTC	CASSPISGIAKNIQYF
NA	TRBV27	TRBJ2-5	NA	TGTGCCAGCAGTTTATTTGGACTTCAAGAGACCCAGTACTTC	CASSLFGLQETQYF
TRBD1	TRBV27	TRBJ2-7	NA	TGTGCCACTGGGGCAGGGGGCCACGAGCAGTACTTC	CATGAGGHEQYF
TRBD1	TRBV7-9	TRBJ2-5	NA	TGTGCCAGCAGCTTATTTCAGGGGGCGGAGGAGACCCAGTACTTC	CASSLFQGAEETQYF
TRBD2	TRBV5-1	TRBJ2-2	once	TGCGCCAGCAGCCCGGGACTAGCGGGAGTGAACACCGGGGAGCTGTTTTTT	CASSPGLAGVNTGELFF